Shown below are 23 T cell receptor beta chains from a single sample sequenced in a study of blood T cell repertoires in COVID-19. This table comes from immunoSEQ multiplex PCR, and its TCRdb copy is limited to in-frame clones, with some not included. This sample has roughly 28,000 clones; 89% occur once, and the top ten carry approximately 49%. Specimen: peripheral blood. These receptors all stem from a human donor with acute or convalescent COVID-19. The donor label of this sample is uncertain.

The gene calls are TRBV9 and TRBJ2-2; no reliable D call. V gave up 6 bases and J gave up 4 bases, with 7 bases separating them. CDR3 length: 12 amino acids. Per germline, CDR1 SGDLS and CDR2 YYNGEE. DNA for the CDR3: TGTGCCAGCACAGGTGTCACCGGGGAGCTGTTTTTT. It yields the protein CASTGVTGELFF.

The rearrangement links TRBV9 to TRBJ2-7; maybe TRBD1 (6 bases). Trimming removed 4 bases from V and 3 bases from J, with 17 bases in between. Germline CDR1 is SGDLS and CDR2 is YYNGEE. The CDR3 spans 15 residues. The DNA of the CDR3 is TGTGCCAGCAGCCCAGATGAGAGGGGGTTCTACGAGCAGTACGTC. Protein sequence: CASSPDERGFYEQYV.

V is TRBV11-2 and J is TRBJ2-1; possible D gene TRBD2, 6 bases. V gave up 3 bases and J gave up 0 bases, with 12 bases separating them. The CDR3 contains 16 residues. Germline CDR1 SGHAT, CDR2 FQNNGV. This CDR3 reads CASSLRGALSYNEQFF. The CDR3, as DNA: TGTGCCAGCAGCTTGCGGGGAGCCCTCTCCTACAATGAGCAGTTCTTC.

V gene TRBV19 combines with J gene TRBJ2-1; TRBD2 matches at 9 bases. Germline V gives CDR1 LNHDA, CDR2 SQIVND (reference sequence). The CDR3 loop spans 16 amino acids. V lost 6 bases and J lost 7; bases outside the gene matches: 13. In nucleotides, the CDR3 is TGTGCCAGTAGGTTAGCGGGAGTGACTGGTAGAAATGAGCAGTTCTTC. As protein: CASRLAGVTGRNEQFF.

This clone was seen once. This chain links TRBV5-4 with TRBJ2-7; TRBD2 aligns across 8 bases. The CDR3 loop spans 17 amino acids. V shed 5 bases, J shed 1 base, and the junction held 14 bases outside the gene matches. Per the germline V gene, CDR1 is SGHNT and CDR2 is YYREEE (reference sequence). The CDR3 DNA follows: TGTGCCAGCAGTCCGGGTAGCGGGACCAAGCTTTCCTACGAGCAGTACTTC. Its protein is CASSPGSGTKLSYEQYF.

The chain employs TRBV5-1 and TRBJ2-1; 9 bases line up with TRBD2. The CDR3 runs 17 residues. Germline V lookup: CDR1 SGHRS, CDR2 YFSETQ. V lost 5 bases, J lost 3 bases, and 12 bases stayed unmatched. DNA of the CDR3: TGCGCCAGCAGACGCGATCTTAGCGGGAGAATCTACAATGAGCAGTTCTTC. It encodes CASRRDLSGRIYNEQFF. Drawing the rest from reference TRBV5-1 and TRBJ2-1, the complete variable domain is KAGVTQTPRYLIKTRGQQVTLSCSPISGHRSVSWYQQTPGQGLQFLFEYFSETQRNKGNFPGRFSGRQFSNSRSEMNVSTLELGDSALYLCASRRDLSGRIYNEQFFGPGTRLTVL.

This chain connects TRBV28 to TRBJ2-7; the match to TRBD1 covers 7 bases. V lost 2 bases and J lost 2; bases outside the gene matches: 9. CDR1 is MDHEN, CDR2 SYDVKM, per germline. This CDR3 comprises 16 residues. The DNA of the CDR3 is TGTGCCAGCAGTTTAGTAGGCACAACAGGGGCCTACGAGCAGTACTTC. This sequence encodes CASSLVGTTGAYEQYF.

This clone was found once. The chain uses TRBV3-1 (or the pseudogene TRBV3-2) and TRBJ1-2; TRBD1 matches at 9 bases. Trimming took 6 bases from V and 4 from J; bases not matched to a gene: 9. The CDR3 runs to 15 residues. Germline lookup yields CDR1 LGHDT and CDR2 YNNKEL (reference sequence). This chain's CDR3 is CASRGQGAVIYGYTF. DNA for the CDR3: TGTGCCAGCAGGGGACAGGGCGCCGTTATCTATGGCTACACCTTC.

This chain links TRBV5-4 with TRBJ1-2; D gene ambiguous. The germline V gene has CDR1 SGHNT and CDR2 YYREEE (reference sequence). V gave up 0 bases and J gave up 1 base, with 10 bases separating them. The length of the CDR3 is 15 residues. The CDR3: CASSLGQAFNYGYTF. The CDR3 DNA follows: TGTGCCAGCAGCTTGGGGCAGGCTTTTAACTATGGCTACACCTTC.

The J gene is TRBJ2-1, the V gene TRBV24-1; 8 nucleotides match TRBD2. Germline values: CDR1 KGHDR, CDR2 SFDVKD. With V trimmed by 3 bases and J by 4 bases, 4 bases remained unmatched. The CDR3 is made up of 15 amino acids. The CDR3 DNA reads TGTGCCACCAGTGATAAGCGGGGGCCTTACAATGAGCAGTTCTTC. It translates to CATSDKRGPYNEQFF.

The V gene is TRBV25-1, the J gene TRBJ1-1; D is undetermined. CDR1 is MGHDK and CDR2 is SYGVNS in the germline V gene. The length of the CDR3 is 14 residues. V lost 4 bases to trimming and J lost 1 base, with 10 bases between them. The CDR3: CASSGGIGNTEAFF. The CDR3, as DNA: TGTGCCAGCAGTGGCGGGATTGGGAACACTGAAGCTTTCTTT.

The CDR3 is CASSMSGTGDYEQYF. The DNA for the CDR3 is TGTGCCAGCTCAATGTCCGGGACAGGGGATTACGAGCAGTACTTC. This rearrangement joins TRBV18 to TRBJ2-7, with 10 bases fitting TRBD1. The CDR3 spans 15 residues. CDR1 is KGHSH, CDR2 LQKENI, per germline. The ends lost 5 bases at V and 4 bases at J; junction bases unmatched: 8. Full variable domain (outside the CDR3, taken from reference TRBV18 and TRBJ2-7): NAGVMQNPRHLVRRRGQEARLRCSPMKGHSHVYWYRQLPEEGLKFMVYLQKENIIDESGMPKERFSAEFPKEGPSILRIQQVVRGDSAAYFCASSMSGTGDYEQYFGPGTRLTVT.

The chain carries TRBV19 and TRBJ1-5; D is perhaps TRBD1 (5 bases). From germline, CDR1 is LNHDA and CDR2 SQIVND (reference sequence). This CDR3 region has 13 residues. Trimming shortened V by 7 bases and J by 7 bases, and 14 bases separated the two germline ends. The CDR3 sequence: CASTLGGEQPQHF. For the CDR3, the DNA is TGTGCCAGTACCCTTGGGGGGGAACAGCCCCAGCATTTT.

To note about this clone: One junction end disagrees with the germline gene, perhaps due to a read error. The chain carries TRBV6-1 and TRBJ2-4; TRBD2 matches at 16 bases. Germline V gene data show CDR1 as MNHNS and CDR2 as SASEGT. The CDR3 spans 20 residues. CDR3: CASTENPGLAGGKAKNIQYF. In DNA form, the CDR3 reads TGTGCCAGCACTGAAAACCCGGGACTAGCGGGAGGGAAAGCCAAAAACATTCAGTACTTC.

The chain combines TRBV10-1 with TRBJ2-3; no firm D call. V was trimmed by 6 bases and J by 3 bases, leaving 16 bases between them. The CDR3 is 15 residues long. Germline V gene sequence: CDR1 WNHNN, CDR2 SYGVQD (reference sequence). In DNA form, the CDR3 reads TGCGCCAGCAGCGAGAACCAGTGGCCTACAGATACGCAGTATTTT. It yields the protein CASSENQWPTDTQYF.

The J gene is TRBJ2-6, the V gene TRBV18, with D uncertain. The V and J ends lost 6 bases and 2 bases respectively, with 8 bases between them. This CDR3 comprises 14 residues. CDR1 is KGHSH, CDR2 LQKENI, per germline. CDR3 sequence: CASSPTAGANVLTF. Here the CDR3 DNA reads TGTGCCAGCTCCCCCACGGCTGGGGCCAACGTCCTGACTTTC.

DNA of the CDR3: TGTGCCAGCAGTTACAGCAGCGGGGGGTCCAGAGAGACCCAGTACTTC. It yields the protein CASSYSSGGSRETQYF. The chain has TRBV6-5 and TRBJ2-5, with TRBD2 matching over 9 bases. This CDR3 is 16 amino acids long. Trimming cost V 2 bases and J 4 bases; bases outside gene matches: 8. Per the germline V gene, CDR1 is MNHEY and CDR2 is SVGAGI.

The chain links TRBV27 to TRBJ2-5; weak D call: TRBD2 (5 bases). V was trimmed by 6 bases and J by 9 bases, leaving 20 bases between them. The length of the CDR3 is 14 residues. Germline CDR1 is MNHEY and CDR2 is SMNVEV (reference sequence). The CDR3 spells CASSPGRLGTSQYF. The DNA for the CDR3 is TGTGCCAGCAGCCCGGGGAGACTGGGAACGTCCCAGTACTTC.

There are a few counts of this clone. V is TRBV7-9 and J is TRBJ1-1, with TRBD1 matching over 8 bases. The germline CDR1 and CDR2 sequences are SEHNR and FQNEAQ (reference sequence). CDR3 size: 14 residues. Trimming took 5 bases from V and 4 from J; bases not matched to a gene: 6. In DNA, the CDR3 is TGTGCCAGCAGCCGTGGACAGGGAGGCACTGAAGCTTTCTTT. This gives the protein CASSRGQGGTEAFF.

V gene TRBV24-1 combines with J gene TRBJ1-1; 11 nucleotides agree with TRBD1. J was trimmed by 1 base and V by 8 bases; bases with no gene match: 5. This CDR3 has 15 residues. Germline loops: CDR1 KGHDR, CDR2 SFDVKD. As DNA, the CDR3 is TGTGCCACCACCGGGACAGGGGGAGGGAACACTGAAGCTTTCTTT. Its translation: CATTGTGGGNTEAFF.

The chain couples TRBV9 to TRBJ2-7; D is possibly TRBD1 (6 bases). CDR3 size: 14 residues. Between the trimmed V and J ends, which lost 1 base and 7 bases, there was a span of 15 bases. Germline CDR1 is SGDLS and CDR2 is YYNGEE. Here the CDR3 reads CASSVSTQGWEQYF. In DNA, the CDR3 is TGTGCCAGCAGCGTATCGACTCAGGGGTGGGAGCAGTACTTC.

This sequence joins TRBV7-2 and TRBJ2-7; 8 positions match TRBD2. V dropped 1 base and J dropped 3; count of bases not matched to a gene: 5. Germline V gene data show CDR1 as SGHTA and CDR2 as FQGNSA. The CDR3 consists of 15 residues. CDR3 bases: TGTGCCAGCAGCTTAGATGCGGGGGGCCTCTACGAGCAGTACTTC. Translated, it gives CASSLDAGGLYEQYF.

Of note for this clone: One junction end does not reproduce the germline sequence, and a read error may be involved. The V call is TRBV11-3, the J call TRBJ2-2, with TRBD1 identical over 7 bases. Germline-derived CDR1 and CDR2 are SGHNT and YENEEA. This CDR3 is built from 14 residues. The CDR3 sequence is CASSPIQGHRGAVF. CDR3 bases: TGTGCCAGCAGCCCCATACAGGGGCACCGGGGAGCTGTTTTT.